This TCR beta chain appears in the sequencing data of a study of long-term antiretroviral therapy in people with HIV. The study's findings and limits: HIV repertoires spanned tighter CDR3 length ranges than controls did. Once patients were on ART, diversity went higher but still fell short of transplant donor controls.

Every participant gave one or more pre-ART and two or more post-ART PBMC samples. On this clone itself: What it binds is unknown.

Runs used v3.0 of the immunoSEQ assay and were done at survey level. Generated by immunoSEQ multiplex PCR, the TCRdb table keeps only in-frame clones and is missing some. The data show roughly 18,000 clones, less than 85% seen once. Germline-derived CDR1 and CDR2 are LNHDA and SQIVND (reference sequence). Trimming cost V 3 bases and J 0 bases, with 18 bases left between them. The CDR3 sequence is 18 residues long. This receptor was taken from a man younger than 35 with HIV. The V gene is TRBV19, the J gene TRBJ1-3, with D unresolved. The material sequenced was unsorted PBMCs, taken 0.9 years after starting antiretroviral therapy. The CDR3 here is CASSILSGREASGNTIYF. CDR3 in DNA: TGTGCCAGTAGTATTCTCTCAGGCCGGGAGGCCTCTGGAAACACCATATATTTT.